Detailed here is one TCR beta chain. The sample is drawn from a study of blood T cell repertoires in COVID-19. About the study: Sites in the United States, Italy and Spain provided acute and convalescent COVID-19 samples. T cells, B-cell-depleted T cells, or PBMCs provided the cDNA or gDNA that served as material.

Original processing methods: Researchers report that nucleated cell counts were estimated from reference gene primer amplification. TCRdb's table, derived via immunoSEQ multiplex PCR, lists solely in-frame clones and lacks some. V and J calls and clone size come straight from that table; D and trimming were deduced from the DNA. The sample includes fewer than 95,000 clones, roughly 87% of them seen just once. This CDR3 is 15 amino acids long. Trimming left V 5 bases short and J 5 bases short, with 16 bases between. The germline V gene encodes CDR1 SGHDN and CDR2 FVKESK. The receptor was derived from a man aged 45 to 65 with acute or convalescent COVID-19. V gene TRBV14 combines with J gene TRBJ2-1; tentative D call: TRBD2 (6 bases). Sequenced input: peripheral blood. In nucleotides, the CDR3 is TGTGCCAGCAGCGCAGCGGGTGCCTCTAACAATGAGCAGTTCTTC. Amino acid sequence: CASSAAGASNNEQFF.